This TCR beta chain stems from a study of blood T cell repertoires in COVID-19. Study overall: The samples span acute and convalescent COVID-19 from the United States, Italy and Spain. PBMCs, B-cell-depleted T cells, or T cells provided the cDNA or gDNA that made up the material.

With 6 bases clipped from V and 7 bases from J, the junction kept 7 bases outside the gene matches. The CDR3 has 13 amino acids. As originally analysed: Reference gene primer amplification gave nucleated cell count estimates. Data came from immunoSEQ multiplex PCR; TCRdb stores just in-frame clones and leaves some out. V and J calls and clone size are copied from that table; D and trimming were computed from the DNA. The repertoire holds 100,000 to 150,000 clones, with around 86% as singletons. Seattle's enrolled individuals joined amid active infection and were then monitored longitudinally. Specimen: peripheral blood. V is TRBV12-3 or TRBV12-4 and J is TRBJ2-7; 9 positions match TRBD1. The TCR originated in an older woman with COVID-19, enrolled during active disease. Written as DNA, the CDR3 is TGTGCCAGCAGGGCAGGACAGGGGCTAGAGCAGTACTTC. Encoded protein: CASRAGQGLEQYF.